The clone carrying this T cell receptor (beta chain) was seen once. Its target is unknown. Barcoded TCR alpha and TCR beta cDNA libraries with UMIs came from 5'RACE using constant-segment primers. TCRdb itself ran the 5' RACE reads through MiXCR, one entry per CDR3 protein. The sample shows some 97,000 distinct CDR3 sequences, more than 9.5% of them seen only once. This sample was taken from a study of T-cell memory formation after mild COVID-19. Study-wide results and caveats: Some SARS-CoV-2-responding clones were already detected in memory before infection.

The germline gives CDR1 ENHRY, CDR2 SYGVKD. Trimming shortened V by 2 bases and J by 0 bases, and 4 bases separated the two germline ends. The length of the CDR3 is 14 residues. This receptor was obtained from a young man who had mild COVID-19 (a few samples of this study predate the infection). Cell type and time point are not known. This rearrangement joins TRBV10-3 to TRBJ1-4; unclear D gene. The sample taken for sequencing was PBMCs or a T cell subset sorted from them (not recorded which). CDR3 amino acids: CAISETATNEKLFF. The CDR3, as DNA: TGTGCCATCAGTGAGACCGCAACTAATGAAAAACTGTTTTTT.